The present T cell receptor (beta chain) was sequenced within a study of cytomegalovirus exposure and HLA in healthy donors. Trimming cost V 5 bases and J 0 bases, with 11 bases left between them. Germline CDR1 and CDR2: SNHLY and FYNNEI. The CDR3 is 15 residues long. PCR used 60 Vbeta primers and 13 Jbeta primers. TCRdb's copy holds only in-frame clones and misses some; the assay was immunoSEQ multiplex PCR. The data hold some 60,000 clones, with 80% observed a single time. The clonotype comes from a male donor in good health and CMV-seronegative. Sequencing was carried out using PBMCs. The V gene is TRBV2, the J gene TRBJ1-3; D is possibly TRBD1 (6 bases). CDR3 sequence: CASSRQTGSGNTIYF. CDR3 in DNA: TGTGCCAGCAGTCGACAGACAGGCTCTGGAAACACCATATATTTT. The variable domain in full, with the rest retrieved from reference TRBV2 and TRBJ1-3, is EPEVTQTPSHQVTQMGQEVILRCVPISNHLYFYWYRQILGQKVEFLVSFYNNEISEKSEIFDDQFSVERPDGSNFTLKIRSTKLEDSAMYFCASSRQTGSGNTIYFGEGSWLTVV.